This TCR beta chain was identified in a study of T cell responses to AZD1222 COVID-19 vaccine. Findings and limits, study-wide: Repertoire samples came only from after the peak T cell response.

Trimming pared 0 bases from V and 4 bases from J, leaving 2 bases between. Germline V gives CDR1 GTSNPN, CDR2 SVGIG (reference sequence). This CDR3 has 11 residues. Clones were sequenced by immunoSEQ multiplex PCR, and TCRdb holds only the in-frame ones, with some missing. The sample shows about 180,000 clones, around 89% of them seen only once. This clone was seen only a few times. Its antigen remains unidentified. Within the sample, other DNA sequences also encode this same CDR3. The TCR was taken from an adult who received the MenACWY meningococcal vaccine as a control. J is TRBJ2-3 and V is TRBV30; no reliable D call. The material was peripheral blood, obtained 28 days after the second dose of the MenACWY control vaccine. The CDR3 spells CAWSVSDTQYF. In DNA form, the CDR3 reads TGTGCCTGGAGTGTATCAGATACGCAGTATTTT.